This TCR beta chain was observed in a study of read filtering for tumor transcriptome and immune sequencing. Notes on the study in general: Approximately 82% of IR-seq clonotypes had a single read, yet these held about 3.4% of reads. The CD138-negative fraction was mixed bone marrow immune cells, not pure T cells.

This library used roughly 400 ng RNA and molecular barcoded adaptors spanning alpha/delta and beta/gamma chains. TCRdb called the reads again in MiXCR, with one record for every CDR3 protein. The data show 60,000 or so distinct CDR3 sequences, around 20% seen once. The CDR3 sequence is 15 residues long. CDR1 SEHNR and CDR2 FQNEAQ come from the germline V gene (reference sequence). Trimming left V 6 bases short and J 9 bases short, with 20 bases between. Every patient had bone marrow sampled while the disease was active. About this clonotype: Antigen unknown. A much more abundant neighbour one base away suggests this may be a read error.

This TCR came from a donor aged 40 or over with multiple myeloma. The rearrangement links TRBV7-9 to TRBJ1-4; no clear D gene. Sequenced input: a population of CD138-negative cells sorted from bone marrow. The CDR3 nucleotides read TGTGCCAGCAGGCCTAATAGGTCGTCACGCAAAAAACTGTTTTTT. Translated: CASRPNRSSRKKLFF.